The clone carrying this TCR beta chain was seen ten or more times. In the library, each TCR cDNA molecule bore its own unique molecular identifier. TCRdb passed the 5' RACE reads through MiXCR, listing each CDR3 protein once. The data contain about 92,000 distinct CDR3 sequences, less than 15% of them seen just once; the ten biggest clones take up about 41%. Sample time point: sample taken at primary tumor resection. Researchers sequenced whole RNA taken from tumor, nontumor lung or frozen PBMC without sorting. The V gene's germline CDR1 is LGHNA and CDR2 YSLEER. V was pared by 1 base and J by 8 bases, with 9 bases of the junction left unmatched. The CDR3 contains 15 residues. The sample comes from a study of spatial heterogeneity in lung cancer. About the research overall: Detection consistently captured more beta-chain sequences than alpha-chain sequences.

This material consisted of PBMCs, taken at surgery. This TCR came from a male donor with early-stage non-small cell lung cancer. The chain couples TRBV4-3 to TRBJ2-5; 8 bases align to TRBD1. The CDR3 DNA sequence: TGCGCCAGCAGCCAAGCCAGGGGGCCGCTGTCTACCCAGTACTTC. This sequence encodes CASSQARGPLSTQYF.